This is a list of T cell receptor beta chains from one sample in a study of blood T cell repertoires in COVID-19. Method: immunoSEQ multiplex PCR; TCRdb's copy keeps in-frame clones and lacks some. This table has about 180,000 clones, more than 75% appearing once. The sequencing sample was made of PBMCs or T cells enriched from blood (not recorded which). The receptor set was obtained from a young woman who had recovered from COVID-19. Both conserved end residues are part of each CDR3. The order of the fields is clone size, J gene, V gene, D gene, CDR3 protein, CDR3 DNA. D genes are given only for firm matches. Part of the rows lack a size; the others show once, few, many or a class for expanded clones.

abundance: NA; j_gene: TRBJ2-1; v_gene: TRBV7-8; d_gene: NA; CDR3aa: CASSSDRGGGYNEQFF; CDR3nt: TGTGCCAGCAGCTCCGACAGGGGAGGGGGATACAATGAGCAGTTCTTC
abundance: NA; j_gene: TRBJ2-5; v_gene: TRBV18; d_gene: NA; CDR3aa: CASSQRTIGSETQYF; CDR3nt: TGTGCCAGCTCACAACGGACCATCGGGAGTGAGACCCAGTACTTC
abundance: NA; j_gene: TRBJ2-1; v_gene: TRBV6-1; d_gene: TRBD2; CDR3aa: CASSELGFGGRSDEQFF; CDR3nt: TGTGCCAGCAGTGAGCTTGGTTTTGGCGGGAGGAGCGATGAGCAGTTCTTC
abundance: NA; j_gene: TRBJ2-7; v_gene: TRBV30; d_gene: TRBD1; CDR3aa: CAWSRGGQGVNEQYF; CDR3nt: TGTGCCTGGAGTAGAGGGGGACAGGGTGTCAACGAGCAGTACTTC
abundance: NA; j_gene: TRBJ1-4; v_gene: TRBV21-1; d_gene: NA; CDR3aa: CASSKEAGPPIENEKLFF; CDR3nt: TGTGCCAGCAGCAAAGAGGCAGGTCCACCTATCGAAAATGAAAAACTGTTTTTT
abundance: NA; j_gene: TRBJ2-2; v_gene: TRBV4-1; d_gene: NA; CDR3aa: CASSARVAGELFF; CDR3nt: TGCGCCAGCAGCGCCAGGGTGGCCGGGGAGCTGTTTTTT
abundance: once; j_gene: TRBJ1-2; v_gene: TRBV7-2; d_gene: NA; CDR3aa: CASSLSGRVSYGYTF; CDR3nt: TGTGCCAGCAGCCTTTCGGGCAGGGTGAGCTATGGCTACACCTTC
abundance: few; j_gene: TRBJ1-1; v_gene: TRBV2; d_gene: NA; CDR3aa: CASTQGENTEAFF; CDR3nt: TGTGCCAGCACGCAAGGGGAGAACACTGAAGCTTTCTTT
abundance: NA; j_gene: TRBJ2-1; v_gene: TRBV24-1; d_gene: TRBD2; CDR3aa: CATSDPLAGAPNEQFF; CDR3nt: TGTGCCACCAGTGACCCGCTAGCGGGAGCTCCGAATGAGCAGTTCTTC
abundance: NA; j_gene: TRBJ2-3; v_gene: TRBV4-2; d_gene: NA; CDR3aa: CASSQDTGDWSTDTQYF; CDR3nt: TGTGCCAGCAGCCAAGATACGGGGGATTGGAGCACAGATACGCAGTATTTT
abundance: NA; j_gene: TRBJ2-5; v_gene: TRBV9; d_gene: NA; CDR3aa: CASSVDMRQETQYF; CDR3nt: TGTGCCAGCAGCGTAGATATGCGGCAAGAGACCCAGTACTTC
abundance: NA; j_gene: TRBJ2-2; v_gene: TRBV27; d_gene: TRBD2; CDR3aa: CASSFRSPSGRGGTGELFF; CDR3nt: TGTGCCAGCAGTTTTCGGTCCCCTAGCGGGAGAGGGGGCACCGGGGAGCTGTTTTTT
abundance: NA; j_gene: TRBJ2-1; v_gene: TRBV7-3; d_gene: TRBD2; CDR3aa: CASSGRTSGRGEQFF; CDR3nt: TGTGCCAGCAGCGGCCGGACTAGCGGGAGAGGTGAGCAGTTCTTC
abundance: NA; j_gene: TRBJ1-4; v_gene: TRBV19; d_gene: NA; CDR3aa: CASSATTTNEKLFF; CDR3nt: TGTGCCAGTAGTGCCACTACAACTAATGAAAAACTGTTTTTT
abundance: once; j_gene: TRBJ2-1; v_gene: TRBV6-1; d_gene: TRBD2; CDR3aa: CASSEIFFGLAGSSYNEQFF; CDR3nt: TGTGCCAGCAGTGAAATATTTTTCGGGCTAGCGGGAAGCTCCTACAATGAGCAGTTCTTC
abundance: NA; j_gene: TRBJ1-5; v_gene: TRBV6-4; d_gene: TRBD1; CDR3aa: CASSGLDRDQPQHF; CDR3nt: TGTGCCAGCAGCGGATTGGACAGGGATCAGCCCCAGCATTTT
abundance: NA; j_gene: TRBJ2-3; v_gene: TRBV14; d_gene: NA; CDR3aa: CASSQTRGTATQYF; CDR3nt: TGTGCCAGCAGCCAGACACGGGGGACAGCTACGCAGTATTTT
abundance: once; j_gene: TRBJ1-2; v_gene: TRBV5-6; d_gene: NA; CDR3aa: CASSLGRGNYGYTF; CDR3nt: TGTGCCAGCAGCTTGGGGAGGGGCAACTATGGCTACACCTTC